The 22 T cell receptor beta chains below come from one sample, sequenced in a study of CXCR3-negative and CXCR3-positive naive CD8 T cells. Study outcomes and limitations: The TRB CDR3s that CXCR3-positive naive cells carried were more hydrophobic than those of CXCR3-negative naive cells.

These receptors have no identified antigens. TRB cDNA was prepared as libraries by UMI-labeled 5' RACE. TCRdb reprocessed the 5' RACE reads and stores each CDR3 protein as one record, lacking DNA. The table counts over 100,000 distinct CDR3 sequences; approximately 0.38% lies in the top ten. The sequencing input was naive CXCR3+ CD8+ T cells from blood. The sample's subset: CD45RO-CCR7+CD27+CD95- naive CD8+ T cells expressing CXCR3 (TNR3+). The receptors derive from a human donor in good health. Some clones in this sample may be carry-over from other donors' samples.

V usage is TRBV28 and J usage is TRBJ2-5; as DNA is missing, the TRBD1 call by TCRdb cannot be tested. Per germline, CDR1 MDHEN and CDR2 SYDVKM. This CDR3 contains 14 residues. The CDR3 reads CATTVVDRGETQYF.

The V gene is TRBV7-9, the J gene TRBJ2-7; TCRdb's D gene call, TRBD2, goes unchecked for lack of DNA. The CDR3 length is 16 residues. Germline CDR1 SEHNR, CDR2 FQNEAQ (reference sequence). This chain's CDR3 is CASSIDSGLARYEQYF.

The chain joins TRBV19 to TRBJ1-1. The CDR3 is 13 amino acids. The germline gives CDR1 LNHDA, CDR2 SQIVND (reference sequence). The CDR3 here is CASSLLMNTEAFF.

CDR3 loop: CASSSTSGIGNEQFF. The chain employs TRBV11-2 and TRBJ2-1; the TCRdb D gene call, TRBD2, has no DNA to confirm it. From germline, CDR1 is SGHAT and CDR2 FQNNGV. The CDR3 is 15 residues long.

The CDR3: CASSLVGGGTDTQYF. The chain joins TRBV7-2 to TRBJ2-3; TCRdb gives TRBD2 as the D gene, but with no DNA this cannot be confirmed. This CDR3 comprises 15 residues. The germline V gene has CDR1 SGHTA and CDR2 FQGNSA. Complete variable domain (other parts from reference TRBV7-2 and TRBJ2-3): GAGVSQSPSNKVTEKGKDVELRCDPISGHTALYWYRQSLGQGLEFLIYFQGNSAPDKSGLPSDRFSAERTGGSVSTLTIQRTQQEDSAVYLCASSLVGGGTDTQYFGPGTRLTVL.

The chain couples TRBV20-1 to TRBJ2-2. The CDR3 contains 15 residues. The germline V gene encodes CDR1 DFQATT and CDR2 SNEGSKA (reference sequence). CDR3 amino acids: CSARVPLTNTGELFF.

This chain connects TRBV6-4 to TRBJ2-6; the D gene TCRdb calls, TRBD1, cannot be checked with no DNA. CDR3 length: 15 amino acids. Germline CDR1 MRHNA, CDR2 SNTAGT. The CDR3 spells CASSEGGSGANVLTF.

CDR3 in amino acids: CATSFEGDTGELFF. This rearrangement joins TRBV15 to TRBJ2-2; TCRdb's D call of TRBD2 is untestable without DNA. Looked up from germline, CDR1 is LNHNV and CDR2 is YYDKDF (reference sequence). This CDR3 contains 14 residues.

The rearrangement links TRBV12-3 or TRBV12-4 to TRBJ1-4; TCRdb's D call, TRBD1, is unchecked because there is no DNA. The CDR3 is 16 amino acids. Here the CDR3 reads CASSSPTRTGKEKLFF.

The chain links TRBV28 to TRBJ2-7; TCRdb picks TRBD1, but there is no DNA to check that call. Germline assignment: CDR1 MDHEN and CDR2 SYDVKM. CDR3 size: 14 residues. CDR3 region: CASREGTAWYEQYF.

The rearrangement uses TRBV7-2 and TRBJ2-3; checking the TCRdb D call of TRBD1 is not possible without DNA. The CDR3 runs to 14 residues. The germline V gene encodes CDR1 SGHTA and CDR2 FQGNSA. The CDR3 is CASSSSGETDTQYF.

The V and J genes are TRBV6-5 and TRBJ2-7; TCRdb's D call of TRBD1 is untestable without DNA. In germline, CDR1 is MNHEY, CDR2 SVGAGI. CDR3 length: 15 residues. The CDR3 loop is CASSPLTGGRDEQYF.

The rearrangement joins TRBV20-1 to TRBJ1-6; checking the TCRdb D call of TRBD1 is not possible without DNA. Germline V lookup: CDR1 DFQATT, CDR2 SNEGSKA (reference sequence). This CDR3 has 17 residues. CDR3 sequence reads: CSARDRQRGGPGSPLHF.

The chain couples TRBV6-5 to TRBJ2-1; the TCRdb call, TRBD2, lacks DNA for checking. The germline gives CDR1 MNHEY, CDR2 SVGAGI. This CDR3 is 16 amino acids long. The CDR3 spells CASRPLEAGGYNEQFF.

This rearrangement joins TRBV20-1 to TRBJ2-5. Per germline, CDR1 DFQATT and CDR2 SNEGSKA (reference sequence). The CDR3 is 12 amino acids. The CDR3 spells CSARRQQETQYF.

The chain has TRBV5-6 and TRBJ2-1; TCRdb selects TRBD1, and the lack of DNA leaves this call unchecked. The germline V gene encodes CDR1 SGHDT and CDR2 YYEEEE. The CDR3 is 22 residues long. CDR3 sequence: CASSLRDFRTLKRESSYNEQFF.

The chain has TRBV7-9 and TRBJ1-2; absent DNA, TCRdb's TRBD1 call cannot be checked. CDR1 and CDR2 from the germline V gene are SEHNR and FQNEAQ (reference sequence). CDR3 length: 14 residues. The CDR3 is CASSWATGDYGYTF.

The rearrangement uses TRBV4-1 and TRBJ2-7. CDR3 size: 14 residues. In germline, CDR1 is MGHRA, CDR2 YSYEKL. CDR3 amino acids: CASSHSGRNYEQYF.

The chain employs TRBV5-5 and TRBJ1-2; TCRdb designates TRBD1, a call that cannot be tested without DNA. The germline V gene encodes CDR1 SGHKS and CDR2 YYEKEE (reference sequence). The CDR3 runs 12 residues. The CDR3 sequence: CATGGEDYGYTF.

The chain carries TRBV3-1 and TRBJ1-2; the TCRdb call, TRBD1, lacks DNA for checking. The CDR3 consists of 15 residues. The V gene's germline CDR1 is LGHDT and CDR2 YNNKEL (reference sequence). CDR3 region: CASSQGTGYNYGYTF.

The chain combines TRBV27 with TRBJ2-7; without DNA, the TCRdb call of TRBD1 cannot be checked. Germline V gene sequence: CDR1 MNHEY, CDR2 SMNVEV (reference sequence). The CDR3 is made up of 14 amino acids. Here the CDR3 reads CATKDRGSSYERYF.

The rearrangement links TRBV27 to TRBJ2-4. CDR3 size: 13 residues. CDR1 and CDR2 from the germline V gene are MNHEY and SMNVEV (reference sequence). CDR3: CASSGLSKNIQYF.